This is a list of T cell receptor beta chains from one sample in a study of blood T cells in healthy people across ages. TCRdb ran MiXCR on the 5' RACE reads and lists one entry per CDR3 protein. Here the sample spans nearly 1 million distinct CDR3 sequences, about 51% being singletons. The material sequenced was blood. The origin of the receptors is a woman aged 60-75 years in good health. Each CDR3 is given without its conserved first and last residue.

j_gene | len | v_gene | CDR3aa
TRBJ2-3 | 12 | TRBV18 | ASSPGQGVDTQY
TRBJ1-1 | 12 | TRBV4-1 | ASSQEDGNTEAF
TRBJ2-5 | 14 | TRBV6-2/TRBV6-3 | ASSYISAKPRETQY
TRBJ2-1 | 14 | TRBV28 | ASSGQAADAWDEQF
TRBJ2-3 | 13 | TRBV12-3/TRBV12-4 | ASNLAGGAADTQY
TRBJ2-3 | 15 | TRBV7-9 | ASSSNRDRSFTDTQY
TRBJ2-2 | 10 | TRBV24-1 | ATSDSAGELF
TRBJ2-7 | 10 | TRBV7-9 | ASSAGFYEQY
TRBJ2-3 | 13 | TRBV15 | ATSRDRRSTDTQY
TRBJ1-6 | 12 | TRBV12-3/TRBV12-4 | ASSTQGLDSPLH
TRBJ2-3 | 11 | TRBV29-1 | SVLDTGADTQY
TRBJ2-3 | 13 | TRBV5-5 | ASSLALATSDTQY
TRBJ2-1 | 14 | TRBV6-2/TRBV6-3 | ASRPLTGSSYNEQF
TRBJ2-7 | 12 | TRBV6-2/TRBV6-3 | ASSRTGDAYEQY
TRBJ1-2 | 11 | TRBV28 | ASIREGDWGYT
TRBJ2-4 | 12 | TRBV7-2 | ASSAQAGPGIQY
TRBJ1-6 | 14 | TRBV28 | ASSLGGAFGSSPLH
TRBJ2-7 | 10 | TRBV6-6 | ASRSTGYEQY
TRBJ2-1 | 12 | TRBV29-1 | SATSGASTDTQF
TRBJ1-1 | 14 | TRBV7-9 | ASSPTSFGWNTEAF
TRBJ2-7 | 14 | TRBV7-9 | ASSLDPGQGALEQY